The 10 T cell receptor beta chains in this list originate from one sample, sequenced in a study of cytomegalovirus exposure and HLA in healthy donors. Sequenced by immunoSEQ multiplex PCR; TCRdb stores in-frame clones only, minus some. This table has roughly 120,000 clones, approximately 89% appearing once. Sequencing was carried out using PBMCs. Source of these receptors: a man aged 18-30 years in good health and CMV-seronegative.

The CDR3 DNA is TGTGCCAGCAGCTTACTAGGTCTATCAGCTAACTATGGCTACACCTTC. Its translation: CASSLLGLSANYGYTF. This rearrangement joins TRBV5-5 to TRBJ1-2; D unclear. Trimming took 2 bases from V and 0 from J, leaving 14 bases between them. The CDR3 contains 16 residues. Germline CDR1 reads SGHKS; CDR2 reads YYEKEE (reference sequence).

This clone was seen a few times. DNA for the CDR3: TGCGCCAGCAGCGGAATTACAGGGAGTTGGGAGACCCAGTACTTC. This encodes CASSGITGSWETQYF. This sequence joins TRBV5-1 and TRBJ2-5; tentatively, D is TRBD1 (6 bases). This CDR3 contains 15 residues. Germline V lookup: CDR1 SGHRS, CDR2 YFSETQ. The V and J ends lost 4 bases and 5 bases respectively, with 18 bases between them.

The chain couples TRBV5-4 to TRBJ2-1, with D tentatively TRBD1 (5 bases). V lost 3 bases and J 5 bases, leaving 15 bases between the germline ends. Germline V gene sequence: CDR1 SGHNT, CDR2 YYREEE (reference sequence). The CDR3 consists of 15 residues. CDR3 region: CASSSFREINNEQFF. CDR3 nucleotide sequence: TGTGCCAGCAGCTCCTTCAGGGAAATTAACAATGAGCAGTTCTTC.

The chain carries TRBV9 and TRBJ1-3; possibly TRBD1 for D (5 bases). Germline values: CDR1 SGDLS, CDR2 YYNGEE. The V end lost 0 bases, the J end lost 1 base, and 11 bases lay between the germline ends. The CDR3 contains 16 residues. The CDR3 nucleotides are TGTGCCAGCAGCGTAGCTGACAGCCAGTCTGGAAACACCATATATTTT. The encoded protein is CASSVADSQSGNTIYF. The variable domain in full, completed from reference TRBV9 and TRBJ1-3, reads DSGVTQTPKHLITATGQRVTLRCSPRSGDLSVYWYQQSLDQGLQFLIQYYNGEERAKGNILERFSAQQFPDLHSELNLSSLELGDSALYFCASSVADSQSGNTIYFGEGSWLTVV.

V usage is TRBV6-6 and J usage is TRBJ2-7; D may be TRBD1 (6 bases). CDR1 is MNHNY and CDR2 is SVGAGI in the germline V gene (reference sequence). Deletions cut 6 bases from V and 6 bases from J, with 18 bases between. This CDR3 region has 14 residues. The CDR3 here is CASRPSGTPVEQYF. The DNA of the CDR3 is TGTGCCAGCAGGCCCTCCGGGACACCGGTCGAGCAGTACTTC.

The CDR3 bases are TGTGCCAGTAGATTATCGACAGGCTATGGCTACACCTTC. Translating gives CASRLSTGYGYTF. The chain carries TRBV19 and TRBJ1-2; TRBD1 is a possible D gene (6 bases). CDR1 LNHDA and CDR2 SQIVND come from the germline V gene (reference sequence). V was cut by 6 bases and J by 4 bases, with 12 bases left in between. The CDR3 covers 13 residues.

This clone has only a few counts. V usage is TRBV4-1 and J usage is TRBJ2-4; TRBD1 matches 9 bases. This CDR3 is built from 16 residues. Germline trimming cut 0 bases from V and 2 bases from J; bases unmatched to any gene: 2. Germline values: CDR1 MGHRA, CDR2 YSYEKL. This CDR3 reads CASSQEGTGSKNIQYF. The CDR3 DNA reads TGCGCCAGCAGCCAAGAAGGGACAGGGTCCAAAAACATTCAGTACTTC.

The J gene is TRBJ1-1, the V gene TRBV29-1; D is ambiguous. Looked up from germline, CDR1 is SQVTM and CDR2 is ANQGSEA. V dropped 6 bases and J dropped 7 bases, with 12 bases sitting between them. The CDR3 is 11 amino acids. Written as DNA, the CDR3 is TGCAGCGTGGGCTGGGTAAGTGAAGCTTTCTTT. Amino acid sequence: CSVGWVSEAFF.

This chain uses TRBV5-4 with TRBJ1-1, with TRBD1 matching over 9 bases. The CDR3 has 15 amino acids. Germline V gene lookup returns CDR1 SGHNT and CDR2 YYREEE (reference sequence). V shed 4 bases and J 4 bases; nucleotides not matched to a gene: 8. The CDR3 protein is CASSPRDRVGTEAFF. The CDR3 DNA is TGTGCCAGCAGCCCTAGGGACAGGGTGGGCACTGAAGCTTTCTTT.

This chain uses TRBV30 with TRBJ2-3; D may be TRBD1 (7 bases). Germline CDR1 reads GTSNPN; CDR2 reads SVGIG (reference sequence). This CDR3 is 14 amino acids long. Trimming shortened V by 5 bases and J by 3 bases, and 15 bases separated the two germline ends. The CDR3 reads CAWGQGGSTDTQYF. The DNA for the CDR3 is TGTGCCTGGGGGCAGGGGGGAAGTACAGATACGCAGTATTTT. Complete variable domain (other parts from reference TRBV30 and TRBJ2-3): SQTIHQWPATLVQPVGSPLSLECTVEGTSNPNLYWYRQAAGRGLQLLFYSVGIGQISSEVPQNLSASRPQDRQFILSSKKLLLSDSGFYLCAWGQGGSTDTQYFGPGTRLTVL.